A single sample is the source of the 2 T cell receptor beta chains below, sequenced in a study of blood T cell repertoires in COVID-19. Produced via immunoSEQ multiplex PCR; TCRdb's table is partial and in-frame only. The sample holds about 190,000 clones, around 83% seen once. The sample was PBMCs or T cells enriched from blood (not recorded which). All receptors derive from a woman aged 25 to 39 who had been exposed to COVID-19.

This chain uses TRBV27 with TRBJ1-1, with D perhaps TRBD1 (6 bases). There are 14 residues in the CDR3. CDR1 and CDR2 from the germline V gene are MNHEY and SMNVEV (reference sequence). V lost 2 bases to trimming and J lost 5 bases, with 12 bases between them. In DNA, the CDR3 is TGTGCCAGCAGTTTAGATAACAGGGCAACTGAAGCTTTCTTT. Translation: CASSLDNRATEAFF.

This clone was observed a single time. The CDR3 DNA is TGTGCCAGCAGCCACAGGGGACAGAAAGATGAAAAACTGTTTTTT. Protein product: CASSHRGQKDEKLFF. The genes are TRBV3-1 (or the pseudogene TRBV3-2) and TRBJ1-4, with 7 bases fitting TRBD1. The V segment lost 3 bases and the J segment 6 bases; nucleotides outside the gene matches: 7. The CDR3 contains 15 residues. The germline gives CDR1 LGHDT, CDR2 YNNKEL (reference sequence).